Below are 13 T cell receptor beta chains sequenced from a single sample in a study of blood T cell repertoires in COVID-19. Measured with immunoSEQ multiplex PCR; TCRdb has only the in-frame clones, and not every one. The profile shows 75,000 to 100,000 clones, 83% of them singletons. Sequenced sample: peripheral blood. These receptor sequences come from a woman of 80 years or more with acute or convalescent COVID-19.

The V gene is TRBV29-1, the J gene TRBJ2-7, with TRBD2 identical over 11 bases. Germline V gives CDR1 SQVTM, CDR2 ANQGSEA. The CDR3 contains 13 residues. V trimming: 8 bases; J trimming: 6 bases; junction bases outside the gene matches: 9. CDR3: CSTQTSGKGEQYF. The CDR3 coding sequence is TGCAGCACCCAGACTAGCGGGAAGGGCGAGCAGTACTTC.

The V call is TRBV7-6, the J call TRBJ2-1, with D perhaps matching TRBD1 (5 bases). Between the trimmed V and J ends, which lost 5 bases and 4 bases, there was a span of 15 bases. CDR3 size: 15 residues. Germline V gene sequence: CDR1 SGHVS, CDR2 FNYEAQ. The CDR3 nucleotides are TGTGCCAGCAGCCCAAGGGGCCGAGAATACAATGAGCAGTTCTTC. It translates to CASSPRGREYNEQFF.

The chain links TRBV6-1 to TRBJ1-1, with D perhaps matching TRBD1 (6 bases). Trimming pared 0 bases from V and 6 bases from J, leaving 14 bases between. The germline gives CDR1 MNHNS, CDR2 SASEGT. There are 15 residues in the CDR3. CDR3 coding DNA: TGTGCCAGCAGTGAAGCGGGAGGGGGACTACCTGAAGCTTTCTTT. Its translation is CASSEAGGGLPEAFF.

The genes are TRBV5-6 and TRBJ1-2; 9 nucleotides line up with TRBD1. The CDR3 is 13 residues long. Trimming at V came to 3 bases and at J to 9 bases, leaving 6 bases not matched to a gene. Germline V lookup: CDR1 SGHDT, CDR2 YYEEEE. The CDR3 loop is CASSYNRGRRYTF. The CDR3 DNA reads TGTGCCAGCAGCTATAACAGGGGGCGTCGCTACACCTTC.

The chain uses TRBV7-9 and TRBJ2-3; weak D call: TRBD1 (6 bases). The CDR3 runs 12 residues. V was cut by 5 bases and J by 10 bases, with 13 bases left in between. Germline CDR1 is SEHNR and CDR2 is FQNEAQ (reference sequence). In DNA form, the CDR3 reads TGTGCCAGCAGCCGGGACATGGGGGCGCAGTATTTT. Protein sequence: CASSRDMGAQYF.

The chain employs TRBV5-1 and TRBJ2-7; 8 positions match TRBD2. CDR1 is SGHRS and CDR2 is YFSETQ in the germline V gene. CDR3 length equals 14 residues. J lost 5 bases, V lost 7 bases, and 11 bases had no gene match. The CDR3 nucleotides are TGCGCCAGCGGGGTCCGGACTAGCACCGACGAGCAGTACTTC. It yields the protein CASGVRTSTDEQYF.

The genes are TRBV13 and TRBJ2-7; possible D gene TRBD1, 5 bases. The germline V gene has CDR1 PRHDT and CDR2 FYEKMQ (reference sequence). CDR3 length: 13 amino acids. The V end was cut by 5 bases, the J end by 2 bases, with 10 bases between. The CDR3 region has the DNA TGTGCCAGCAGCGCCGACAGCCCCTACGAGCAGTACTTC. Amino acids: CASSADSPYEQYF.

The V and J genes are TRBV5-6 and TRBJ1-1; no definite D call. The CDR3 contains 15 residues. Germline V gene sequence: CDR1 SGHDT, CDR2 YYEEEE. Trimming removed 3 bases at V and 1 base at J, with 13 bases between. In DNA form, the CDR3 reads TGTGCCAGCAGCTCCAGTCCCGAGGGGAACACTGAAGCTTTCTTT. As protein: CASSSSPEGNTEAFF.

CDR3: CASYTVAGELFF. CDR3 nucleotides: TGTGCCAGCTATACAGTAGCCGGGGAGCTGTTTTTT. The V call is TRBV6-5, the J call TRBJ2-2; D is uncertain. Germline loops: CDR1 MNHEY, CDR2 SVGAGI. V dropped 8 bases and J dropped 6 bases, with 10 bases sitting between them. The CDR3 runs to 12 residues.

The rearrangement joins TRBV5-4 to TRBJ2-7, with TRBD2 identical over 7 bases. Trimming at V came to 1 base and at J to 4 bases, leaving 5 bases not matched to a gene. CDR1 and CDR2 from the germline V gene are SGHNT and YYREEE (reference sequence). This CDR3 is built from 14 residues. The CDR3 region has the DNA TGTGCCAGCAGCTTGCTCGGGGAGGGTTACGAGCAGTACTTC. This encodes CASSLLGEGYEQYF.

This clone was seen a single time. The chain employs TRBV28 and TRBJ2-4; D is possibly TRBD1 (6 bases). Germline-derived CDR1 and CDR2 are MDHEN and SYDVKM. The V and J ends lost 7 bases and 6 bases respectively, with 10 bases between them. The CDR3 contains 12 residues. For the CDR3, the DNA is TGTGCCAGCAACGGACAGCGAAACATTCAGTACTTC. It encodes CASNGQRNIQYF. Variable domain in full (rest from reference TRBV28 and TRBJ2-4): DVKVTQSSRYLVKRTGEKVFLECVQDMDHENMFWYRQDPGLGLRLIYFSYDVKMKEKGDIPEGYSVSREKKERFSLILESASTNQTSMYLCASNGQRNIQYFGAGTRLSVL.

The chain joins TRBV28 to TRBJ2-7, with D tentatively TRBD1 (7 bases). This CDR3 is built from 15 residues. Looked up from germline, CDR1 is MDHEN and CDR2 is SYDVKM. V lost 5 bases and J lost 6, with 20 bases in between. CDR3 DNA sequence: TGTGCCAGCAGTGGGGCCGCAGGGGGGTCTGGCGAGCAGTACTTC. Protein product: CASSGAAGGSGEQYF.

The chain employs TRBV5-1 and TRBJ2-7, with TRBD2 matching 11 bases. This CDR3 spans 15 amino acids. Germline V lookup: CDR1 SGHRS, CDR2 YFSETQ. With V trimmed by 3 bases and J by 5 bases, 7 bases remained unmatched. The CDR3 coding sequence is TGCGCCAGCAGCTCTACTAGCGGGAGCGACAACGAGCAGTACTTC. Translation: CASSSTSGSDNEQYF.